Presented here are 21 T cell receptor beta chains from one specimen sequenced in a study of persistence of HIV-infected CD4 T cells. No antigen has been identified for these receptors. The immunoSEQ assay was version 4, run in survey mode. The assay was immunoSEQ multiplex PCR, and TCRdb's table has in-frame clones only and misses some. The table lists 44,000 or so clones, roughly nine tenths of them singletons. Anti-CD3/anti-CD28 beads served as a nonspecific positive control stimulus. Sorting selected CD4+ T cells upregulating both CD40 ligand and CD69. Sequences were derived from CD4+ T cells sorted from PBMCs after approximately 20-hour stimulation, sampled from a patient who received antiretroviral therapy. Source of these receptors: an adult man with HIV who was CMV-seropositive.

The chain employs TRBV6-6 and TRBJ2-3; 9 nucleotides align to TRBD1. With 7 bases clipped from V and 4 bases from J, the junction kept 6 bases outside the gene matches. Germline V gives CDR1 MNHNY, CDR2 SVGAGI (reference sequence). The CDR3 loop spans 14 amino acids. The CDR3 sequence is CASIPGQGPDTQYF. The CDR3 bases are TGTGCCAGCATCCCGGGACAGGGTCCAGATACGCAGTATTTT.

The V call is TRBV28, the J call TRBJ2-7, with D possibly being TRBD1 (6 bases). CDR1 and CDR2 from the germline V gene are MDHEN and SYDVKM. This CDR3 is 16 amino acids long. V was shortened by 6 bases and J by 3 bases, with 21 bases between the two germline ends. CDR3 residues: CASRSTGLEGYYEQYF. The CDR3 DNA reads as TGTGCCAGCAGGTCTACAGGGTTAGAGGGCTACTACGAGCAGTACTTC.

V gene TRBV6-6 combines with J gene TRBJ2-1; 9 bases map to TRBD1. J lost 3 bases, V lost 4 bases, and 4 bases had no gene match. This CDR3 is built from 15 residues. The germline gives CDR1 MNHNY, CDR2 SVGAGI (reference sequence). The CDR3: CASSSTGGNYNEQFF. The CDR3 DNA is TGTGCCAGCAGTTCCACAGGGGGCAACTACAATGAGCAGTTCTTC.

A few counts support this clone. The gene calls are TRBV27 and TRBJ1-1; D gene ambiguous. Germline V gives CDR1 MNHEY, CDR2 SMNVEV (reference sequence). V was pared by 6 bases and J by 7 bases, with 18 bases between. This CDR3 comprises 14 residues. CDR3 protein: CASRAGVGRLEAFF. Here the CDR3 DNA reads TGTGCCAGCAGGGCTGGGGTCGGCCGACTTGAAGCTTTCTTT.

V and J are TRBV29-1 and TRBJ2-7; 10 nucleotides line up with TRBD2. The CDR3 runs 16 residues. Germline V gene data show CDR1 as SQVTM and CDR2 as ANQGSEA. The CDR3 here is CTRLPSGGLIAYEQYF. In nucleotides, the CDR3 is TGCACTCGCCTCCCTAGCGGGGGTTTAATAGCCTACGAGCAGTACTTC.

This chain uses TRBV5-4 with TRBJ2-3; 14 nucleotides align to TRBD2. Germline CDR1 and CDR2: SGHNT and YYREEE (reference sequence). The V and J ends lost 0 bases and 5 bases, in that order; junction bases with no gene match: 5. The CDR3 totals 17 residues. CDR3 amino acids: CASSLGGLAGGIDTQYF. CDR3 in DNA: TGTGCCAGCAGCTTGGGCGGACTAGCGGGGGGAATAGATACGCAGTATTTT.

The rearrangement links TRBV11-2 to TRBJ1-1; 9 bases fit TRBD1. J lost 7 bases, V lost 1 base, and 7 bases had no gene match. Germline CDR1 is SGHAT and CDR2 is FQNNGV. This CDR3 has 15 residues. Here the CDR3 DNA reads TGTGCCAGCAGCTTAGTCCCGCCGGGACAGGGTGAAGCTTTCTTT. Its protein product is CASSLVPPGQGEAFF.

This chain joins TRBV6-5 and TRBJ1-1; 7 positions agree with TRBD1. Germline V gene data show CDR1 as MNHEY and CDR2 as SVGAGI. The V and J ends lost 7 bases and 1 base, in that order; junction bases with no gene match: 9. The CDR3 runs 15 residues. The CDR3 region has the DNA TGTGCCAGCACCCCCAGGGGGGAAGGGAACACTGAAGCTTTCTTT. Its translation is CASTPRGEGNTEAFF.

CDR3 DNA sequence: TGCGCCAGCAGCCAAGGGCGGACAGGGGCAAACATTCAGTACTTC. Amino acids: CASSQGRTGANIQYF. The chain employs TRBV4-1 and TRBJ2-4, with TRBD1 matching over 9 bases. Germline CDR1 and CDR2: MGHRA and YSYEKL. This CDR3 is 15 amino acids long. The V segment lost 1 base and the J segment 6 bases; nucleotides outside the gene matches: 4.

The chain has TRBV10-1 and TRBJ2-7, with D possibly TRBD2 on 6 matching bases. Germline CDR1 WNHNN, CDR2 SYGVQD (reference sequence). V lost 3 bases and J 7 bases, leaving 16 bases between the germline ends. This CDR3 is 14 amino acids long. DNA of the CDR3: TGCGCCAGCAGTGACTACGGGGAGGCGGGAGAGCAGTACTTC. Encoded protein: CASSDYGEAGEQYF.

The CDR3 sequence: CASSQVSSQLAPLHF. The CDR3 nucleotides are TGTGCCAGCAGCCAAGTCAGTTCACAGTTGGCACCCCTCCACTTT. The V and J genes are TRBV3-1 (or the pseudogene TRBV3-2) and TRBJ1-6; no reliable D call. Deletions cut 1 base from V and 11 bases from J, with 15 bases between. Germline V lookup: CDR1 LGHDT, CDR2 YNNKEL (reference sequence). The CDR3 has 15 amino acids.

V and J are TRBV19 and TRBJ1-5, with D perhaps matching TRBD1 (5 bases). CDR3 length equals 14 residues. Trimming removed 5 bases from V and 7 bases from J, with 15 bases in between. Per germline, CDR1 LNHDA and CDR2 SQIVND (reference sequence). The CDR3 is CASSSRQQLQPQHF. Written as DNA, the CDR3 is TGTGCCAGTAGTTCCCGACAGCAGCTGCAGCCCCAGCATTTT.

V and J are TRBV18 and TRBJ2-7; a weak D match, TRBD2 (6 bases). Germline V gene data show CDR1 as KGHSH and CDR2 as LQKENI. The CDR3 runs to 14 residues. With 6 bases removed from V and 0 bases from J, the gap between germline ends came to 12 bases. The CDR3 is CASSLAALSYEQYF. CDR3 DNA sequence: TGTGCCAGCTCCTTAGCGGCACTCTCCTACGAGCAGTACTTC. Full variable domain (remainder filled in from reference TRBV18 and TRBJ2-7): NAGVMQNPRHLVRRRGQEARLRCSPMKGHSHVYWYRQLPEEGLKFMVYLQKENIIDESGMPKERFSAEFPKEGPSILRIQQVVRGDSAAYFCASSLAALSYEQYFGPGTRLTVT.

The chain employs TRBV19 and TRBJ1-1, with 9 bases identical to TRBD1. Germline-derived CDR1 and CDR2 are LNHDA and SQIVND (reference sequence). V was clipped by 4 bases and J by 8 bases; unmatched bases: 14. This CDR3 spans 16 amino acids. The CDR3 sequence: CASSTNNPGTGREAFF. The CDR3, as DNA: TGTGCCAGTAGTACTAATAACCCCGGGACAGGGCGGGAAGCTTTCTTT. Variable domain in full (rest from reference TRBV19 and TRBJ1-1): DGGITQSPKYLFRKEGQNVTLSCEQNLNHDAMYWYRQDPGQGLRLIYYSQIVNDFQKGDIAEGYSVSREKKESFPLTVTSAQKNPTAFYLCASSTNNPGTGREAFFGQGTRLTVV.

This chain joins TRBV7-2 and TRBJ1-2; D is uncertain. Trimming removed 0 bases at V and 3 bases at J, with 14 bases between. This CDR3 is 16 amino acids long. The germline gives CDR1 SGHTA, CDR2 FQGNSA. In DNA form, the CDR3 reads TGTGCCAGCAGCTTAGCCACAGCATCGGTATACTATGGCTACACCTTC. Protein sequence: CASSLATASVYYGYTF.

The chain combines TRBV12-3 or TRBV12-4 with TRBJ1-5; D unresolved. The CDR3 runs 12 residues. The V and J ends lost 5 bases and 3 bases respectively, with 5 bases between them. The CDR3 DNA reads as TGTGCCAGCAGTACGGACAATCAGCCCCAGCATTTT. It encodes CASSTDNQPQHF.

The chain employs TRBV19 and TRBJ1-6, with TRBD1 identical over 10 bases. The CDR3 length is 17 residues. The junction had 5 bases not matched to a gene; V was cut back by 1 base and J by 5 bases. Germline values: CDR1 LNHDA, CDR2 SQIVND (reference sequence). Here the CDR3 DNA reads TGTGCCAGTAGTATAGTCCCGGGACAGGGGAATAATTCACCCCTCCACTTT. Translating it yields CASSIVPGQGNNSPLHF.

The gene calls are TRBV5-1 and TRBJ2-3; D is unclear. Trimming cost V 1 base and J 1 base, with 7 bases left between them. CDR3 length equals 14 residues. Germline loops: CDR1 SGHRS, CDR2 YFSETQ. Here the CDR3 DNA reads TGCGCCAGCAGCTTGTCTGGGGGCACAGATACGCAGTATTTT. Amino acid sequence: CASSLSGGTDTQYF. Full variable domain (outside the CDR3, taken from reference TRBV5-1 and TRBJ2-3): KAGVTQTPRYLIKTRGQQVTLSCSPISGHRSVSWYQQTPGQGLQFLFEYFSETQRNKGNFPGRFSGRQFSNSRSEMNVSTLELGDSALYLCASSLSGGTDTQYFGPGTRLTVL.

The V gene is TRBV10-1, the J gene TRBJ1-3; no definite D call. V lost 7 bases and J lost 0, with 19 bases in between. The CDR3 has 17 residues. From germline, CDR1 is WNHNN and CDR2 SYGVQD (reference sequence). The CDR3 coding sequence is TGCGCCAGCACCTCATTGGCCCCTACTCTCTCTGGAAACACCATATATTTT. Encoded protein: CASTSLAPTLSGNTIYF.

The V gene is TRBV5-5, the J gene TRBJ1-5; no definite D call. CDR3 size: 15 residues. Looked up from germline, CDR1 is SGHKS and CDR2 is YYEKEE (reference sequence). V lost 4 bases, J lost 0 bases, and 11 bases lay in between. CDR3 DNA sequence: TGTGCCAGCAGCATACACCTTTATAGCAATCAGCCCCAGCATTTT. This encodes CASSIHLYSNQPQHF.

The gene calls are TRBV5-1 and TRBJ2-5; 7 positions match TRBD1. The trim removed 4 bases at V and 7 bases at J, leaving 10 bases unmatched. The CDR3 has 14 residues. Germline CDR1 and CDR2: SGHRS and YFSETQ. The CDR3 DNA follows: TGCGCCAGCAGCCCCGGACAGGCCCGGTGGACCCAGTACTTC. Its translation is CASSPGQARWTQYF.